Below are 30 T cell receptor beta chains sequenced from a single sample in a study of STAT5B mutations in CD4+ large granular lymphocyte leukemia. Sequencing used immunoSEQ multiplex PCR; TCRdb keeps in-frame clones, though not all of them. The sample shows thousands of clones, 87% of them seen only once. Material for sequencing was PBMCs. The source of these receptors is a woman aged 70 to 79 with CD4+ T-cell large granular lymphocyte leukemia.

V is TRBV7-3 and J is TRBJ2-5, with 9 bases matching TRBD1. The germline V gene encodes CDR1 SGHTA and CDR2 FQGTGA. The CDR3 runs to 16 residues. The V and J ends lost 5 bases and 4 bases, in that order; junction bases with no gene match: 11. CDR3 sequence reads: CASSVGGTGFAETQYF. Here the CDR3 DNA reads TGTGCCAGCAGCGTAGGGGGGACAGGGTTTGCAGAGACCCAGTACTTC.

This clone is termed hyperexpanded. The chain links TRBV5-1 to TRBJ1-5, with no clear D. The CDR3 consists of 14 residues. V dropped 2 bases and J dropped 5 bases, with 11 bases sitting between them. Looked up from germline, CDR1 is SGHRS and CDR2 is YFSETQ. The CDR3 DNA follows: TGCGCCAGCAGCTTCTCACCCGGGGATCAGCCCCAGCATTTT. It yields the protein CASSFSPGDQPQHF.

The V and J genes are TRBV11-2 and TRBJ1-1; no firm D call. The CDR3 spans 14 residues. Germline-derived CDR1 and CDR2 are SGHAT and FQNNGV. The germline V and J ends were trimmed by 1 base and 1 base, with 7 bases remaining between them. CDR3: CASSLVSRNTEAFF. CDR3 coding DNA: TGTGCCAGCAGCTTAGTTTCGAGGAACACTGAAGCTTTCTTT. Variable domain in full (rest from reference TRBV11-2 and TRBJ1-1): EAGVAQSPRYKIIEKRQSVAFWCNPISGHATLYWYQQILGQGPKLLIQFQNNGVVDDSQLPKDRFSAERLKGVDSTLKIQPAKLEDSAVYLCASSLVSRNTEAFFGQGTRLTVV.

J is TRBJ1-1 and V is TRBV2; D might be TRBD1 (5 bases). This CDR3 has 17 residues. Deletions cut 0 bases from V and 1 base from J, with 15 bases between. CDR1 is SNHLY, CDR2 FYNNEI, per germline. The CDR3: CASSEAVAGSPNTEAFF. CDR3 DNA: TGTGCCAGCAGTGAAGCGGTGGCAGGGAGCCCGAACACTGAAGCTTTCTTT.

The chain employs TRBV9 and TRBJ2-7, with 7 bases that match TRBD1. Germline V lookup: CDR1 SGDLS, CDR2 YYNGEE. This CDR3 comprises 17 residues. V dropped 3 bases and J dropped 0; count of bases not matched to a gene: 12. CDR3 in amino acids: CASSAKPVDRSSYEQYF. The CDR3, as DNA: TGTGCCAGCAGCGCCAAGCCCGTGGACAGGAGCTCCTACGAGCAGTACTTC.

This chain links TRBV5-1 with TRBJ2-5; 11 positions match TRBD1. Germline V gene lookup returns CDR1 SGHRS and CDR2 YFSETQ. This CDR3 has 16 amino acids. The V gene end was trimmed by 4 bases and the J gene end by 5 bases; junction bases not matched to a gene: 10. DNA for the CDR3: TGCGCCAGCAGCATAACACCGGGACAGGGGGTTGAGACCCAGTACTTC. Translation gives CASSITPGQGVETQYF.

The V and J genes are TRBV19 and TRBJ1-2; D perhaps matches TRBD1 (6 bases). V was pared by 1 base and J by 4 bases, with 10 bases between. CDR3 length: 14 residues. The germline V gene has CDR1 LNHDA and CDR2 SQIVND (reference sequence). Written as DNA, the CDR3 is TGTGCCAGTAGTATAGGGACAGCCTCCTATGGCTACACCTTC. Residues: CASSIGTASYGYTF. Variable domain in full (rest from reference TRBV19 and TRBJ1-2): DGGITQSPKYLFRKEGQNVTLSCEQNLNHDAMYWYRQDPGQGLRLIYYSQIVNDFQKGDIAEGYSVSREKKESFPLTVTSAQKNPTAFYLCASSIGTASYGYTFGSGTRLTVV.

The chain recombines TRBV6-5 with TRBJ2-2; the match to TRBD1 covers 9 bases. The germline V gene has CDR1 MNHEY and CDR2 SVGAGI. The CDR3 is made up of 16 amino acids. The trim removed 4 bases at V and 6 bases at J, leaving 9 bases unmatched. The CDR3 loop is CASSSTGTGRSGELFF. The CDR3 nucleotides read TGTGCCAGCAGTTCTACCGGGACAGGGCGTTCCGGGGAGCTGTTTTTT.

This clone has only one observation. This chain joins TRBV28 and TRBJ2-7; D could derive from TRBD1 or TRBD2 (6 bases each). There are 15 residues in the CDR3. Germline V gene data show CDR1 as MDHEN and CDR2 as SYDVKM. Trimming took 7 bases from V and 6 from J, leaving 22 bases between them. The CDR3 here is CASTPGGPSGAEQYF. The CDR3 nucleotides read TGTGCCAGCACCCCTGGGGGACCGTCGGGGGCCGAGCAGTACTTC.

This clone was found once. The genes are TRBV6-5 and TRBJ1-2, with D perhaps TRBD1 (5 bases). The CDR3 spans 12 residues. The germline V gene has CDR1 MNHEY and CDR2 SVGAGI. Trimming pared 10 bases from V and 8 bases from J, leaving 17 bases between. Here the CDR3 reads CATNTGGVGYTF. The CDR3 DNA sequence: TGTGCCACAAACACCGGGGGGGTCGGCTACACCTTC.

This chain connects TRBV5-1 to TRBJ1-2; unclear D gene. Trimming took off 0 bases at V and 3 bases at J, with 6 bases between the two ends. The germline V gene has CDR1 SGHRS and CDR2 YFSETQ. The CDR3 consists of 13 residues. The CDR3, as DNA: TGCGCCAGCAGCTTGGTTCGGGACTATGGCTACACCTTC. Translated: CASSLVRDYGYTF.

This clone appeared a few times. This sequence joins TRBV11-2 and TRBJ2-7; the D gene is possibly TRBD2 (5 bases). The CDR3 extends over 17 amino acids. Trimming shortened V by 1 base and J by 5 bases, and 21 bases separated the two germline ends. The V gene's germline CDR1 is SGHAT and CDR2 FQNNGV. The CDR3: CASSLGLLGGERNEQYF. The DNA of the CDR3 is TGTGCCAGCAGCTTAGGACTATTGGGTGGGGAAAGGAACGAGCAGTACTTC.

This clone occurred once. The chain is built from TRBV2 and TRBJ2-2; D is uncertain. With 6 bases removed from V and 3 bases from J, the gap between germline ends came to 8 bases. In germline, CDR1 is SNHLY, CDR2 FYNNEI. This CDR3 contains 13 residues. The CDR3 nucleotides read TGTGCCAGCAGATCGCTATACACCGGGGAGCTGTTTTTT. This gives the protein CASRSLYTGELFF.

The chain employs TRBV11-1 and TRBJ2-7; D is undetermined. From germline, CDR1 is SGHAT and CDR2 FQDESV (reference sequence). This CDR3 has 11 amino acids. The V gene lost 2 bases and the J gene lost 5 bases, with 4 bases spanning the gap. In DNA form, the CDR3 reads TGTGCCAGCAGCTTACGCGACGAGCAGTACTTC. It translates to CASSLRDEQYF.

The V and J genes are TRBV4-1 and TRBJ2-1, with 13 positions matching TRBD2. CDR3 length: 17 amino acids. Per germline, CDR1 MGHRA and CDR2 YSYEKL. V trimming: 0 bases; J trimming: 8 bases; junction bases outside the gene matches: 7. CDR3 amino acids: CASSQEALAGGPDEQFF. CDR3 DNA sequence: TGCGCCAGCAGCCAAGAAGCACTAGCGGGGGGGCCAGATGAGCAGTTCTTC.

This clone was observed a few times. The chain recombines TRBV5-1 with TRBJ2-2, with 10 bases matching TRBD2. The V segment lost 4 bases and the J segment 6 bases; nucleotides outside the gene matches: 6. The length of the CDR3 is 15 residues. The V gene's germline CDR1 is SGHRS and CDR2 YFSETQ. The CDR3 here is CASSPNLAGAGELFF. The CDR3 bases are TGCGCCAGCAGCCCCAATCTAGCGGGGGCCGGGGAGCTGTTTTTT.

The gene calls are TRBV19 and TRBJ2-2; D ambiguous. This CDR3 comprises 12 residues. Germline values: CDR1 LNHDA, CDR2 SQIVND (reference sequence). Trimming stripped 7 bases from V and 6 bases from J, with 9 bases between. CDR3 nucleotides: TGTGCCAGTACTCATTCGGCCGGGGAGCTGTTTTTT. Encoded protein: CASTHSAGELFF.

The V gene is TRBV9, the J gene TRBJ2-3; no reliable D call. This CDR3 is built from 14 residues. Trimming removed 3 bases from V and 4 bases from J, with 12 bases in between. CDR1 and CDR2 (germline): SGDLS, YYNGEE. The CDR3 nucleotides are TGTGCCAGCAGCGAGGCCCTACCAGCAGATACGCAGTATTTT. Amino acids: CASSEALPADTQYF.

The chain recombines TRBV5-1 with TRBJ1-2, with D uncertain. V lost 0 bases and J 0 bases, leaving 6 bases between the germline ends. This CDR3 comprises 14 residues. CDR1 is SGHRS and CDR2 is YFSETQ in the germline V gene. The CDR3 sequence is CASSLDYSNYGYTF. CDR3 nucleotides: TGCGCCAGCAGCTTGGACTATTCTAACTATGGCTACACCTTC.

This clone was detected once. This sequence joins TRBV7-3 and TRBJ2-2, with a possible D match to TRBD1 (5 bases). Trimming removed 2 bases at V and 7 bases at J, with 11 bases between. Per germline, CDR1 SGHTA and CDR2 FQGTGA. The CDR3 is 14 residues long. CDR3 residues: CASSLGARGGELFF. The CDR3 DNA is TGTGCCAGCAGCTTAGGGGCCCGAGGCGGGGAGCTGTTTTTT. The whole variable domain, filled in from reference TRBV7-3 and TRBJ2-2, reads GAGVSQTPSNKVTEKGKYVELRCDPISGHTALYWYRQSLGQGPEFLIYFQGTGAADDSGLPNDRFFAVRPEGSVSTLKIQRTERGDSAVYLCASSLGARGGELFFGEGSRLTVL.

The chain combines TRBV28 with TRBJ1-1; D may be TRBD1 (5 bases). Germline-derived CDR1 and CDR2 are MDHEN and SYDVKM. Deletions cut 6 bases from V and 1 base from J, with 15 bases between. This CDR3 contains 15 residues. For the CDR3, the DNA is TGTGCCAGCAGAGGAACGGGGCTCGGGAACACTGAAGCTTTCTTT. Translation gives CASRGTGLGNTEAFF.

V and J are TRBV18 and TRBJ1-5; D uncertain. V was trimmed by 4 bases and J by 5 bases, leaving 6 bases between them. The CDR3 has 12 residues. Germline-derived CDR1 and CDR2 are KGHSH and LQKENI. The CDR3 reads CASSLRDQPQHF. Here the CDR3 DNA reads TGTGCCAGCTCACTGAGGGATCAGCCCCAGCATTTT. The full variable domain, its missing parts supplied by reference TRBV18 and TRBJ1-5, is NAGVMQNPRHLVRRRGQEARLRCSPMKGHSHVYWYRQLPEEGLKFMVYLQKENIIDESGMPKERFSAEFPKEGPSILRIQQVVRGDSAAYFCASSLRDQPQHFGDGTRLSIL.

V usage is TRBV28 and J usage is TRBJ1-4, with a weak D call TRBD1 (5 bases). The germline CDR1 and CDR2 sequences are MDHEN and SYDVKM. Trimming left V 4 bases short and J 7 bases short, with 10 bases between. This CDR3 spans 13 amino acids. CDR3 nucleotides: TGTGCCAGCAGTTGGGGGTCTGGTGAAAAACTGTTTTTT. Its translation is CASSWGSGEKLFF.

The chain couples TRBV9 to TRBJ2-3, with 7 bases that match TRBD2. This CDR3 spans 15 amino acids. The V segment lost 3 bases and the J segment 0 bases; nucleotides outside the gene matches: 4. The germline V gene encodes CDR1 SGDLS and CDR2 YYNGEE. CDR3 region: CASSAGGGSTDTQYF. CDR3 nucleotide sequence: TGTGCCAGCAGCGCCGGCGGGGGTAGCACAGATACGCAGTATTTT. Combining the CDR3 with reference TRBV9 and TRBJ2-3 gives the whole variable domain DSGVTQTPKHLITATGQRVTLRCSPRSGDLSVYWYQQSLDQGLQFLIQYYNGEERAKGNILERFSAQQFPDLHSELNLSSLELGDSALYFCASSAGGGSTDTQYFGPGTRLTVL.

This clone was seen more than once but under ten times. V is TRBV7-3 and J is TRBJ2-1, with 12 bases aligning to TRBD2. The CDR3 covers 14 residues. V shed 3 bases, J shed 7 bases, and the junction held 1 base outside the gene matches. Germline CDR1 SGHTA, CDR2 FQGTGA. CDR3 in amino acids: CASSLTSGGNEQFF. Written as DNA, the CDR3 is TGTGCCAGCAGCTTGACTAGCGGGGGTAATGAGCAGTTCTTC. Full variable domain (outside the CDR3, taken from reference TRBV7-3 and TRBJ2-1): GAGVSQTPSNKVTEKGKYVELRCDPISGHTALYWYRQSLGQGPEFLIYFQGTGAADDSGLPNDRFFAVRPEGSVSTLKIQRTERGDSAVYLCASSLTSGGNEQFFGPGTRLTVL.

J is TRBJ1-2 and V is TRBV30, with D hard to call. The CDR3 sequence is 12 residues long. Trimming stripped 2 bases from V and 0 bases from J, with 4 bases between. Germline lookup yields CDR1 GTSNPN and CDR2 SVGIG (reference sequence). The CDR3 DNA sequence: TGTGCCTGGAGTTCAGCTAACTATGGCTACACCTTC. It codes for CAWSSANYGYTF. The full variable domain, completed using reference TRBV30 and TRBJ1-2, is SQTIHQWPATLVQPVGSPLSLECTVEGTSNPNLYWYRQAAGRGLQLLFYSVGIGQISSEVPQNLSASRPQDRQFILSSKKLLLSDSGFYLCAWSSANYGYTFGSGTRLTVV.

This clone was counted a single time. The rearrangement links TRBV28 to TRBJ2-1, with D perhaps TRBD2 (7 bases). The CDR3 has 13 residues. Germline CDR1 and CDR2: MDHEN and SYDVKM. The V end was cut by 8 bases, the J end by 9 bases, with 17 bases between. The chain's CDR3 is CASEGGGLPEQFF. The CDR3 DNA reads TGTGCCAGCGAGGGCGGGGGCCTTCCTGAGCAGTTCTTC.

The CDR3 region is CASSPAGGRSDTQYF. Written as DNA, the CDR3 is TGCGCCAGCAGCCCAGCGGGGGGGCGGTCAGATACGCAGTATTTT. The rearrangement uses TRBV4-1 and TRBJ2-3; 10 bases are a match to TRBD2. Germline lookup yields CDR1 MGHRA and CDR2 YSYEKL. V shed 4 bases and J 4 bases; nucleotides not matched to a gene: 5. The CDR3 covers 15 residues.

The CDR3 nucleotides are TGCGCCAGCAGCCGGGTACAGGGGGTTAAAGGCTACACCTTC. Translated, it gives CASSRVQGVKGYTF. The chain carries TRBV4-1 and TRBJ1-2; TRBD1 matches at 8 bases. The V gene's germline CDR1 is MGHRA and CDR2 YSYEKL. CDR3 length: 14 amino acids. Trimming removed 4 bases from V and 8 bases from J; junction bases left unmatched: 9.

The chain carries TRBV6-6 and TRBJ2-7; no definite D call. This CDR3 is 13 amino acids long. V was shortened by 8 bases and J by 2 bases, with 13 bases between the two germline ends. CDR1 and CDR2 from the germline V gene are MNHNY and SVGAGI (reference sequence). In DNA, the CDR3 is TGTGCCAGCCGATTGAGTGATACCTACGAGCAGTACTTC. Translating gives CASRLSDTYEQYF.